The sequence of this T cell receptor beta chain was determined in a study of shared clonotypes between healthy human individuals. Sequencing used immunoSEQ multiplex PCR; TCRdb keeps in-frame clones, though not all of them. The sample gives millions of clones, 90% to 95% of which show up once; roughly 0.13% is in the top ten. The CDR3 has 12 residues. The germline V gene has CDR1 MNHNS and CDR2 SASEGT. Trimming shortened V by 7 bases and J by 9 bases, and 10 bases separated the two germline ends. The source material was naive CD4+ T cells sorted from blood. Subset meaning: CD45RA+ positively selected. The chain recombines TRBV6-1 with TRBJ1-6; maybe TRBD1 (5 bases). This receptor was obtained from a man younger than 35 in good health. The CDR3 loop reads CASTATGSPLHF. The CDR3 DNA sequence: TGTGCCAGCACCGCCACAGGTTCACCCCTCCACTTT.